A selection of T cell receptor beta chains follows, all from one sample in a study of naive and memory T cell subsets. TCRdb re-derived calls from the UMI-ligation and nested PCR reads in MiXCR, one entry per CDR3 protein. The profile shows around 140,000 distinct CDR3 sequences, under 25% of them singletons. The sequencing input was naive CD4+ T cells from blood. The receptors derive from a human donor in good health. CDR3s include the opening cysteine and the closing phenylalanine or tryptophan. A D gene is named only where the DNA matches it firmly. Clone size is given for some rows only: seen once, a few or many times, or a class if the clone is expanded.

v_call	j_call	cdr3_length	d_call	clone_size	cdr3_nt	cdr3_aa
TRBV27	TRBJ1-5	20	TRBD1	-	TGTGCCAGCAGTTTACCAGCCCCGGGACAGAAAGTCCATAGCAATCAGCCCCAGCATTTT	CASSLPAPGQKVHSNQPQHF
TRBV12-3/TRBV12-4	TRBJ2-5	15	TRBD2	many	TGTGCCAGCAGTTTAGGATCCGGCGGGAGTGAGACCCAGTACTTC	CASSLGSGGSETQYF
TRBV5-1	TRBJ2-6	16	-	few	TGCGCCAGCAGCCGTCCATCAAGCTCTGGGGCCAACGTCCTGACTTTC	CASSRPSSSGANVLTF
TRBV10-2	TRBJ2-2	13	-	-	TGCGCCAGCACCGGAACTAGTAAAGGGGAGCTGTTTTTT	CASTGTSKGELFF
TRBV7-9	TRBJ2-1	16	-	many	TGTGCCAGCAGCTTAGTTCGAGTAAGCTCCTACAATGAGCAGTTCTTC	CASSLVRVSSYNEQFF
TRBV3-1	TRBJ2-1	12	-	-	TGTGCCAGCAGCCAAGTTTCCAATGAGCAGTTCTTC	CASSQVSNEQFF
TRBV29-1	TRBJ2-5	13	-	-	TGCAGCGTTGAAGCCAGCCAGGGAGAGACCCAGTACTTC	CSVEASQGETQYF
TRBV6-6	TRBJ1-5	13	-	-	TGTGCCAGCAGTTACTCGACCAGTCAGCCCCAGCATTTT	CASSYSTSQPQHF
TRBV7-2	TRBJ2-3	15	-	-	TGTGCCAGCAGGGGATGGCGGGACAGCACAGATACGCAGTATTTT	CASRGWRDSTDTQYF
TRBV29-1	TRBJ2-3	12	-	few	TGCAGCGTTGGGAAAGGCACAGATACGCAGTATTTT	CSVGKGTDTQYF
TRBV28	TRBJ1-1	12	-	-	TGTGCCACCACACTACAGGGTACTGAAGCTTTCTTT	CATTLQGTEAFF
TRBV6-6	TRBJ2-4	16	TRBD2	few	TGTGCCAGCACCTTCAGCGGGAGGGGGGCCAAAAACATTCAGTACTTC	CASTFSGRGAKNIQYF
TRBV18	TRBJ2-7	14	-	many	TGTGCCAGCTCACCCAACAGCGCTTCCTACGAGCAGTACTTC	CASSPNSASYEQYF
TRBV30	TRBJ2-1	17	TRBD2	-	TGTGCCTGGAGTAAGGGACTAGCGGGACCGACGGGGAATGAGCAGTTCTTC	CAWSKGLAGPTGNEQFF
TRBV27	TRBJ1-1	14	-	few	TGTGCCAGCAGTTTTCGGAGAGTGAACACTGAAGCTTTCTTT	CASSFRRVNTEAFF
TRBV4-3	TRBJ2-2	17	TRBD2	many	TGCGCCAGCAGCCAAGACCCAGCGGGAGGACCCACCGGGGAGCTGTTTTTT	CASSQDPAGGPTGELFF
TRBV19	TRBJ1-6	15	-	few	TGTGCCAGTAGTAGCCAGCCGCGGGTGGGTTCACCCCTCCACTTT	CASSSQPRVGSPLHF
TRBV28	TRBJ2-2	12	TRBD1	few	TGTGCCAGCAGATCAGGGGGCAGGGAGCTGTTTTTT	CASRSGGRELFF
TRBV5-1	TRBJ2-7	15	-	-	TGCGCCAGCAGCCCCTCAGTGGGGACCACCTACGAGCAGTACTTC	CASSPSVGTTYEQYF
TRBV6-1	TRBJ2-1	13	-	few	TGTGCCAGCAGAGGAGGGGGCCGGGATGAGCAGTTCTTC	CASRGGGRDEQFF
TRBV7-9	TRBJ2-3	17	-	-	TGTGCCAGCAGCCAAAATGCTTGGCAGATAGGGAAAGATACGCAGTATTTT	CASSQNAWQIGKDTQYF
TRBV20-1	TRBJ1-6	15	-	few	TGCAGTGCGCCGTCCAGGGCGCTGGTGGATTCACCCCTCCACTTT	CSAPSRALVDSPLHF
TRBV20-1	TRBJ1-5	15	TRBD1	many	TGCAGTGCCCCCCCCGGGACAGGGGGCAATCAGCCCCAGCATTTT	CSAPPGTGGNQPQHF
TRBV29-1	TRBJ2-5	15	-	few	TGCAGCGGGGCCGGGACATGGGGTTCTAGGGAGACCCAGTACTTC	CSGAGTWGSRETQYF
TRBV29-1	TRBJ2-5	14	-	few	TGCAGCGTTGGGGGACATCTCGCACAAGAGACCCAGTACTTC	CSVGGHLAQETQYF
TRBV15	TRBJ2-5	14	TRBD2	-	TGTGCCACCAGGCGTAGCGGGAGGCGGGAGACCCAGTACTTC	CATRRSGRRETQYF
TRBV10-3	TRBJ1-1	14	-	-	TGTGCCACCAACACCGGGACACCGAACACTGAAGCTTTCTTT	CATNTGTPNTEAFF
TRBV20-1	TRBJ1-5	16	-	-	TGCAGTGCTAGAGATTCCACAGATTATAGCAATCAGCCCCAGCATTTT	CSARDSTDYSNQPQHF
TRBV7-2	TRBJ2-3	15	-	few	TGTGCCAGCAGCTTAGCGTTTCGGGAGACAGATACGCAGTATTTT	CASSLAFRETDTQYF
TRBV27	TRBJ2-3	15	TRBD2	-	TGTGCCAGCAGTACGACTAGCGGGATAACAGATACGCAGTATTTT	CASSTTSGITDTQYF
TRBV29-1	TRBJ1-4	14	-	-	TGCAGCGGTACATGGGCAGGGGTCAAAGAAAAACTGTTTTTT	CSGTWAGVKEKLFF
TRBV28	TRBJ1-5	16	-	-	TGTGCCAGCAGTCCCGCGACCCATGGGGGCAATCAGCCCCAGCATTTT	CASSPATHGGNQPQHF
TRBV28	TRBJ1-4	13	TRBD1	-	TGTGCCAGCCGACAGGGGAGTTGGGAAAAACTGTTTTTT	CASRQGSWEKLFF
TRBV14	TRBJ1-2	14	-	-	TGTGCCAGCAGCCCCCCGATATCTGGCTATGGCTACACCTTC	CASSPPISGYGYTF
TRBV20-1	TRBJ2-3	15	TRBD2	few	TGCAGTGCTGCCGGGACTAGCGTTGGCACAGATACGCAGTATTTT	CSAAGTSVGTDTQYF
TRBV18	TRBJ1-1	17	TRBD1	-	TGTGCCAGCTCAGGGCTACCGGGACAGGGACAGTACACTGAAGCTTTCTTT	CASSGLPGQGQYTEAFF
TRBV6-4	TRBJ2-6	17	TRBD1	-	TGTGCCAGCAGTGATCCAGGGGGCGCGGATGGGGCCAACGTCCTGACTTTC	CASSDPGGADGANVLTF
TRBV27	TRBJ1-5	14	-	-	TGTGCCAGCAGCAACAGACTATCGAATCAGCCCCAGCATTTT	CASSNRLSNQPQHF
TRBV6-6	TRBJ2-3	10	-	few	TGTGCCAGCTGGGGGGATACGCAGTATTTT	CASWGDTQYF
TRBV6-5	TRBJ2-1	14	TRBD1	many	TGTGCCACCCAGGGACAGGGGGGATACAATGAGCAGTTCTTC	CATQGQGGYNEQFF
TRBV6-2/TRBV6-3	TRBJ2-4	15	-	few	TGTGCCAGCAGAAACCCGGGACATGACAAAAACATTCAGTACTTC	CASRNPGHDKNIQYF
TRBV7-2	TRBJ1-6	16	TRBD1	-	TGTGCCAGCAGCTTAGATGGACAGGGGGCCAATTCACCCCTCCACTTT	CASSLDGQGANSPLHF
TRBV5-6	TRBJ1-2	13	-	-	TGTGCCAGCAGACGGGACGGAAACTATGGCTACACCTTC	CASRRDGNYGYTF
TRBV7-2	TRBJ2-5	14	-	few	TGTGCCAGCAGTCCGACAGGCAATAAAGAGACCCAGTACTTC	CASSPTGNKETQYF
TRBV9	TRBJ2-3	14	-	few	TGTGCCAGCAGCGTAGCACAGTCCACAGATACGCAGTATTTT	CASSVAQSTDTQYF
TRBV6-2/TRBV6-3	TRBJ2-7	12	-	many	TGTGCCAGCACCCAAAGGGGGAACGAGCAGTACTTC	CASTQRGNEQYF
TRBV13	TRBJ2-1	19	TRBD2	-	TGTGCCAGCAGCTTAGGCAGAAGGCTAGCGGGAGGAAAATACAATGAGCAGTTCTTC	CASSLGRRLAGGKYNEQFF
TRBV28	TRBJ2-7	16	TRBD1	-	TGTGCCAGCAGTTTGATTACAGGGGGTAGTGTGCACGAGCAGTACTTC	CASSLITGGSVHEQYF
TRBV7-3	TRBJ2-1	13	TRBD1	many	TGTGCCAGCAGCTCGGGACAGCCCAATGAGCAGTTCTTC	CASSSGQPNEQFF
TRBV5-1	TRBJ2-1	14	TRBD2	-	TGCGCCAGCAGCTTGGGGCTAGCGGGAGCTGAGCAGTTCTTC	CASSLGLAGAEQFF
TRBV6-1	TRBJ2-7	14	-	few	TGTGCCAGCAGAGCGGGCAAGAAGGTGTACGAGCAGTACTTC	CASRAGKKVYEQYF
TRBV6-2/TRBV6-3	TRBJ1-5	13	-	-	TGTGCCAGCAGTTATGAGGGAAATCAGCCCCAGCATTTT	CASSYEGNQPQHF
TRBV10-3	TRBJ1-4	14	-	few	TGTGCCATCAGTGAGCGGAGAACGGGTGAAAAACTGTTTTTT	CAISERRTGEKLFF
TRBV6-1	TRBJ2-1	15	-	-	TGTGCCAGCAGTGAAGAACCGGGACCCACCAATGAGCAGTTCTTC	CASSEEPGPTNEQFF
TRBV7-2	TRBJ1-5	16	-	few	TGTGCCAGCAGCTTAACCGGTGGCCGGGGACGACAGCCCCAGCATTTT	CASSLTGGRGRQPQHF